Included here is one T cell receptor (beta chain) sequence, with context. These data come from a study of blood T cell repertoires in COVID-19. On the study more broadly: Samples of COVID-19 (acute and convalescent) were obtained from the United States, Italy and Spain. Sources were T cells, B-cell-depleted T cells, or PBMCs; the material itself was cDNA or gDNA.

This table comes from immunoSEQ multiplex PCR, and its TCRdb copy is limited to in-frame clones, with some not included. The sample contains 90,000 to 110,000 clones, roughly 76% of which appear only once. Germline loops: CDR1 SEHNR, CDR2 FQNEAQ (reference sequence). Trimming took 5 bases from V and 5 from J, leaving 13 bases between them. The CDR3 runs to 15 residues. The sequencing sample was made of peripheral blood. The chain couples TRBV7-9 to TRBJ1-6; D may be TRBD1 (5 bases). The clonotype was recovered from a woman aged 70-85 years with acute or convalescent COVID-19. CDR3 in amino acids: CASSLLRQNNSPLHF. CDR3 bases: TGTGCCAGCAGCCTCCTCAGACAGAATAATTCACCCCTCCACTTT.